Below, one TCR beta chain is given with its context. Its antigen is not known. This specimen comes from a study of identical twins. V was clipped by 8 bases and J by 0 bases, with 8 bases between them. The CDR3 spans 13 residues. The V gene's germline CDR1 is MNHEY and CDR2 SVGAGI. Study-wide points: In beta out-of-frame sequences, the excess sharing between twins was weaker.

Template switching, a step in the protocol, added a universal primer site, and cDNA carried unique molecular identifiers. MiXCR, run by TCRdb on the 5' RACE reads, gives a single entry per CDR3 protein. The sample holds roughly 720,000 distinct CDR3 sequences; roughly 20% are singletons and the top ten take 10% to 15%. A further study also used this sample, focusing on T cells expressing NK-cell markers. That paper adds: For four donors, these clonotypes were likewise the leading ones in the CD3+CD56-NKG2C+ fraction.

Sequencing used PBMCs. V gene TRBV6-5 combines with J gene TRBJ1-3, with unresolved D. This TCR came from a woman aged 18-30 years in good health. CDR3 in DNA: TGTGCCAGCGTTTCGGGCTCTGGAAACACCATATATTTT. Residues: CASVSGSGNTIYF.